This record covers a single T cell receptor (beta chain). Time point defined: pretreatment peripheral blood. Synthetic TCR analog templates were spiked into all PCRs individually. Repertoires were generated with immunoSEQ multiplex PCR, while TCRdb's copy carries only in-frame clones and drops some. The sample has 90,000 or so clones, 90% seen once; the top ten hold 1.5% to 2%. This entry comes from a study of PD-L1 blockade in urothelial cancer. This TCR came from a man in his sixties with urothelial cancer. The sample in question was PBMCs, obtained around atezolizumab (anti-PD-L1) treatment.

CDR3 residues: CASSLAVSSPNYGYTF. The DNA of the CDR3 is TGTGCCAGCAGCTTAGCTGTTTCGTCTCCTAACTATGGCTACACCTTC. The V and J genes are TRBV7-9 and TRBJ1-2; D remains ambiguous. Germline loops: CDR1 SEHNR, CDR2 FQNEAQ (reference sequence). The CDR3 is 16 residues long. With 0 bases removed from V and 0 bases from J, the gap between germline ends came to 11 bases.